Listed below are T cell receptor beta chains from one sample, sequenced in a study of beta chain features in type 1 diabetes. Method: immunoSEQ multiplex PCR; TCRdb's copy keeps in-frame clones and lacks some. The data hold hundreds of thousands of clones, with about an eighth observed a single time. The source material was naive CD4+ T cells from blood. These receptors came from a woman between 18 and 30 years old in good health. CDR3s include the opening cysteine and the closing phenylalanine or tryptophan. Each record gives: J gene, clone size, D gene, V gene, CDR3 DNA, CDR3 protein. A D gene is named only where the DNA matches it firmly. Expanded clones get a size class; other rows say once, few or many, or leave the size out.

>TRBJ2-1|.|TRBD2|TRBV7-3
TGTGCCAGCAGCTTAAAGGGGACTAGCGGGAGGGGTTACTACAATGAGCAGTTCTTC
CASSLKGTSGRGYYNEQFF
>TRBJ2-5|.|.|TRBV5-4
TGTGCCAGCAGCTTGGGTAGGAGGGAGACCCAGTACTTC
CASSLGRRETQYF
>TRBJ2-7|.|TRBD1|TRBV23-1
TGCGCCAGCAGTCAACGGGACAGGGGCTACGAGCAGTACTTC
CASSQRDRGYEQYF
>TRBJ2-4|.|.|TRBV5-6
TGTGCCAGCAGCTTTGGGGGGCCTGACAAAAACATTCAGTACTTC
CASSFGGPDKNIQYF
>TRBJ1-6|few|.|TRBV28
TGTGCCAGCAGTTTAGCGGGTGTTAATTCACCCCTCCACTTT
CASSLAGVNSPLHF
>TRBJ2-7|few|.|TRBV2
TGTGCCAGCAGTGTTAGGGACGGCGCCTACGAGCAGTACTTC
CASSVRDGAYEQYF
>TRBJ1-2|.|.|TRBV7-2
TGTGCCAGCAGCCCAGGGAGGGACTCCCAAGGTGGCTACACCTTC
CASSPGRDSQGGYTF
>TRBJ2-1|few|TRBD1|TRBV4-3
TGCGCCAGCGACCTCGGGACAGGGCGTCCCTACAATGAGCAGTTCTTC
CASDLGTGRPYNEQFF
>TRBJ2-1|few|.|TRBV28
TGTGCCAGCAGTTCTCCTGTGGGGGGACAATACAATGAGCAGTTCTTC
CASSSPVGGQYNEQFF
>TRBJ2-1|few|.|TRBV7-9
TGTGCCAGCAGCTTACGTGGGGGCCCCTACAATGAGCAGTTCTTC
CASSLRGGPYNEQFF
>TRBJ2-2|.|TRBD1|TRBV11-2
TGTGCCAGCCAGACAGGGACGGGCACCGGGGAGCTGTTTTTT
CASQTGTGTGELFF
>TRBJ1-1|.|.|TRBV30
TGTGCCTCTGGGGGTTCTGAAGCTTTCTTT
CASGGSEAFF
>TRBJ1-1|.|TRBD1|TRBV29-1
TGCAGCGTTGGCCCCCCGACAGGGTTGGACACTGAAGCTTTCTTT
CSVGPPTGLDTEAFF
>TRBJ2-7|few|TRBD1|TRBV11-3
TGTGCCAGCTGTGGACAGGGTAGCTACGAGCAGTACTTC
CASCGQGSYEQYF
>TRBJ2-1|.|TRBD2|TRBV7-8
TGTGCCAGCAGCCCCCTTCCTAGCGGATCGTTCAATGAGCAGTTCTTC
CASSPLPSGSFNEQFF
>TRBJ1-2|few|TRBD1|TRBV2
TGTGCCAGCAGTCCTTCTCACAGGGGGAACTATGGCTACACCTTC
CASSPSHRGNYGYTF
>TRBJ2-3|.|.|TRBV6-5
TGTGCCAGCAGTTATCAGCGGGGCACAGATACGCAGTATTTT
CASSYQRGTDTQYF
>TRBJ1-1|.|.|TRBV29-1
TGCAGCGTCGCTACACCGAACACTGAAGCTTTCTTT
CSVATPNTEAFF
>TRBJ2-5|few|.|TRBV29-1
TGCAGCGATAGTAGCGGTCAAGAGACCCAGTACTTC
CSDSSGQETQYF
>TRBJ2-3|many|TRBD1|TRBV29-1
TGCAGCGTCGACCGAGGGGGCACGGATACGCAGTATTTT
CSVDRGGTDTQYF
>TRBJ1-1|once|.|TRBV7-3
TGTGCCAGCAGTGCTCAAGGGGTGGGGAGCACTGAAGCTTTCTTT
CASSAQGVGSTEAFF
>TRBJ2-5|few|.|TRBV7-6
TGTGCCAGCAGCTCCCTGACGGGAGATTCAGAGACCCAGTACTTC
CASSSLTGDSETQYF
>TRBJ1-1|few|.|TRBV7-2
TGTGCCAGCAGCTTTGGTAGGGGAGTGAACACTGAAGCTTTCTTT
CASSFGRGVNTEAFF
>TRBJ1-1|few|.|TRBV27
TGTGCCAGTGGACATCTGAACACTGAAGCTTTCTTT
CASGHLNTEAFF
>TRBJ1-1|few|.|TRBV9
TGTGCCAGCAGCGTAGGTTGGAGGGAGACTGAAGCTTTCTTT
CASSVGWRETEAFF
>TRBJ2-1|.|TRBD2|TRBV13
TGTGCCAGCAGCTTAGTTGGGGCCCGGGCTAGCGGGAGTTACAATGAGCAGTTCTTC
CASSLVGARASGSYNEQFF
>TRBJ2-3|few|.|TRBV7-3
TGTGCCAGCAGCTTTCTACTCATGGATACGCAGTATTTT
CASSFLLMDTQYF
>TRBJ1-2|few|TRBD1|TRBV7-9
TGTGCCAGCAGCCCCCAGGGGGCCCTGGGCTACACCTTC
CASSPQGALGYTF
>TRBJ2-1|.|TRBD1|TRBV27
TGTGCCAGCAGTTTTAGGACAGGGAGAAACAATGAGCAGTTCTTC
CASSFRTGRNNEQFF